The 9 T cell receptor beta chains below all came from one sample that was sequenced in a study of cytomegalovirus exposure and HLA in healthy donors. 60 Vbeta and 13 Jbeta primers were used in PCR. Sequencing used immunoSEQ multiplex PCR; TCRdb keeps in-frame clones, though not all of them. The sample consists of roughly 130,000 clones, roughly two thirds of them appearing once. Input material: PBMCs. Receptor source: a man aged 25 to 45 in good health and CMV-seropositive.

The chain links TRBV4-2 to TRBJ1-5; D gene ambiguous. The V end was cut by 0 bases, the J end by 7 bases, with 10 bases between. The CDR3 runs 14 residues. Germline CDR1 is LGHNA and CDR2 is YNFKEQ. Written as DNA, the CDR3 is TGTGCCAGCAGCCAAGATATACGAGGGCAGCCCCAGCATTTT. It yields the protein CASSQDIRGQPQHF.

This clone was counted between two and nine times. One junction end disagrees with the germline gene, perhaps due to a read error. The chain recombines TRBV6-5 with TRBJ2-7; TRBD1 might be the D (5 bases). In germline, CDR1 is MNHEY, CDR2 SVGAGI. This CDR3 has 13 residues. This chain's CDR3 is CASSYLPPPRGWF. CDR3 nucleotides: TGTGCCAGCAGTTACCTACCACCCCCAAGGGGTTGGTTC.

This chain's CDR3 is CASSLGSGTSTYNEQFF. The DNA of the CDR3 is TGTGCCAGCAGCTTAGGGTCCGGGACTAGTACGTACAATGAGCAGTTCTTC. This chain links TRBV7-2 with TRBJ2-1; 8 bases are shared with TRBD2. Trimming removed 1 base from V and 4 bases from J; junction bases left unmatched: 9. This CDR3 region has 17 residues. CDR1 SGHTA and CDR2 FQGNSA come from the germline V gene. Full variable domain (remainder filled in from reference TRBV7-2 and TRBJ2-1): GAGVSQSPSNKVTEKGKDVELRCDPISGHTALYWYRQSLGQGLEFLIYFQGNSAPDKSGLPSDRFSAERTGGSVSTLTIQRTQQEDSAVYLCASSLGSGTSTYNEQFFGPGTRLTVL.

V usage is TRBV6-5 and J usage is TRBJ2-5; D possibly corresponds to TRBD1 (5 bases). CDR1 and CDR2 (germline): MNHEY, SVGAGI. The length of the CDR3 is 12 residues. Trimming left V 6 bases short and J 6 bases short, with 11 bases between. Here the CDR3 reads CASSSGSQTQYF. In DNA form, the CDR3 reads TGTGCCAGCAGCTCAGGGTCGCAGACCCAGTACTTC.

The chain links TRBV6-6 to TRBJ1-1, with D possibly being TRBD1 (5 bases). V lost 4 bases and J lost 3, with 18 bases in between. Germline loops: CDR1 MNHNY, CDR2 SVGAGI (reference sequence). This CDR3 is 16 amino acids long. CDR3 sequence (DNA): TGTGCCAGCAGTTCGAAACCCAGGGTTTATGACACTGAAGCTTTCTTT. Translation gives CASSSKPRVYDTEAFF.

This clone showed up just a few times. The gene calls are TRBV2 and TRBJ2-5, with TRBD2 as a possible D gene (6 bases). Per the germline V gene, CDR1 is SNHLY and CDR2 is FYNNEI. The CDR3 runs to 14 residues. Trimming removed 2 bases at V and 2 bases at J, with 9 bases between. In nucleotides, the CDR3 is TGTGCCAGCAGTGAATTTCGGGGGCAAGAGACCCAGTACTTC. Its translation is CASSEFRGQETQYF.

Turning to this clone: Sequence at one end of the junction differs from germline and may be a read error. The chain carries TRBV7-7 and TRBJ2-7, with 11 bases fitting TRBD2. The germline V gene encodes CDR1 SSHAT and CDR2 FNYEAQ (reference sequence). The CDR3 is made up of 14 amino acids. CDR3 region: CASSSTSGSHEQYF. The CDR3 region has the DNA TGTGCTAGCAGCTCTACTAGCGGGAGCCACGAGCAGTACTTC.

J is TRBJ2-1 and V is TRBV19; 8 bases match TRBD2. Per germline, CDR1 LNHDA and CDR2 SQIVND (reference sequence). The CDR3 has 13 amino acids. Trimming removed 4 bases from V and 10 bases from J; junction bases left unmatched: 6. Here the CDR3 DNA reads TGTGCCAGTAGTAGGCCAGCGGGAGTCGAGCAGTTCTTC. Protein product: CASSRPAGVEQFF.

The V and J genes are TRBV7-3 and TRBJ1-1; 9 nucleotides line up with TRBD1. This CDR3 has 14 residues. The germline CDR1 and CDR2 sequences are SGHTA and FQGTGA. J gave up 3 bases and V 5 bases, and 4 bases lay outside the gene matches. CDR3 in amino acids: CASSPQGAYTEAFF. The DNA of the CDR3 is TGTGCCAGCAGCCCACAGGGGGCATACACTGAAGCTTTCTTT.